The 5 T cell receptor beta chains given below trace back to one sample, sequenced in a study of T cells in Graves' hyperthyroidism and ophthalmopathy. Amplification yielded TCR beta CDR3 regions, with RNA transcripts as the source. The study used the HTBI primer set for a first-round RT-PCR of the TCR CDR3. Using its own MiXCR run on the multiplex PCR reads, TCRdb lists one record per CDR3 protein. Of fewer than 400,000 distinct CDR3 sequences listed, roughly 25% are singletons. The sample comprised blood. These receptors were taken from a man between 45 and 60 years old with Graves' hyperthyroidism.

This chain joins TRBV20-1 and TRBJ2-7, with TRBD2 identical over 7 bases. V lost 3 bases to trimming and J lost 2 bases; unmatched junction nucleotides: 7. The CDR3 extends over 14 amino acids. Germline-derived CDR1 and CDR2 are DFQATT and SNEGSKA (reference sequence). The CDR3 region has the DNA TGCAGTGCTAGTATCGCCGGGGGGACCTACGAGCAGTACTTC. Protein: CSASIAGGTYEQYF.

The CDR3 spells CASSYPLSGDGYTF. The CDR3 nucleotides read TGTGCCAGCAGTTACCCCTTGTCAGGCGATGGCTACACCTTC. The V gene is TRBV6-2 or TRBV6-3, the J gene TRBJ1-2; no reliable D call. Trimming removed 2 bases at V and 6 bases at J, with 13 bases between. CDR1 MNHEY and CDR2 SVGEGT come from the germline V gene. The CDR3 is 14 residues long.

A few counts support this clonotype. The V call is TRBV12-3 or TRBV12-4, the J call TRBJ1-6; D not resolved. V was pared by 3 bases and J by 10 bases, with 4 bases between. This CDR3 has 11 residues. The CDR3 region is CASSFRSPLHF. In nucleotides, the CDR3 is TGTGCCAGCAGTTTTCGGTCACCCCTCCACTTT.

This clonotype showed up many times. The chain joins TRBV3-1 to TRBJ2-3, with 8 bases matching TRBD2. Germline V gene data show CDR1 as LGHDT and CDR2 as YNNKEL (reference sequence). CDR3 size: 14 residues. The J segment lost 5 bases and the V segment lost 6 bases, leaving 7 bases of the junction unmatched. The CDR3 sequence: CASRSGLVGDTQYF. The CDR3 DNA reads TGTGCCAGCAGATCGGGACTAGTCGGAGATACGCAGTATTTT.

The V and J genes are TRBV7-2 and TRBJ1-4, with D tentatively TRBD1 (6 bases). V lost 3 bases and J lost 4, with 12 bases in between. The CDR3 totals 15 residues. CDR1 is SGHTA, CDR2 FQGNSA, per germline. The CDR3 protein is CASSFGGHSNEKLFF. Written as DNA, the CDR3 is TGTGCCAGCAGCTTCGGGGGACACAGTAATGAAAAACTGTTTTTT.